One and the same sample provided the 25 T cell receptor beta chains below, sequenced in a study of blood T cell repertoires in COVID-19. Sequencing was performed with immunoSEQ multiplex PCR; in TCRdb, only in-frame clones are kept and a portion is missing. The table shows over 200,000 clones, with approximately 82% occurring only once. Sequencing was performed on PBMCs or T cells enriched from blood (not recorded which). Receptors were obtained from a man between 40 and 49 years old who had recovered from COVID-19.

CDR3 nucleotides: TGTGCCAGCAGCCCTCGACAGGGGGGTATCTCTGGAAACACCATATATTTT. The encoded protein is CASSPRQGGISGNTIYF. V usage is TRBV28 and J usage is TRBJ1-3; 9 nucleotides align to TRBD1. This CDR3 has 17 amino acids. Germline CDR1 is MDHEN and CDR2 is SYDVKM. V trimming: 6 bases; J trimming: 0 bases; junction bases outside the gene matches: 9.

The CDR3 DNA is TGTGCCAGCAGCCCTGAGGGCAGAACAACCGGGGAGCTGTTTTTT. Its translation: CASSPEGRTTGELFF. The chain links TRBV7-3 to TRBJ2-2; perhaps TRBD2 as D (5 bases). The CDR3 consists of 15 residues. Germline CDR1 is SGHTA and CDR2 is FQGTGA. Trimming removed 5 bases at V and 5 bases at J, with 15 bases between.

This clone came up once. The CDR3 spells CASSLALCPGTNEQYF. The CDR3 DNA follows: TGTGCCAGCAGCTTAGCGCTGTGCCCGGGTACGAACGAGCAGTACTTC. This chain connects TRBV7-9 to TRBJ2-7; unclear D gene. The CDR3 runs 16 residues. CDR1 SEHNR and CDR2 FQNEAQ come from the germline V gene (reference sequence). V was pared by 0 bases and J by 5 bases, with 17 bases between.

J is TRBJ1-4 and V is TRBV28; no clear D. There are 15 residues in the CDR3. Trimming took 6 bases from V and 8 from J, leaving 19 bases between them. The germline V gene encodes CDR1 MDHEN and CDR2 SYDVKM. The CDR3 sequence: CASRKAGQPWEKLFF. CDR3 bases: TGTGCCAGCAGAAAAGCGGGCCAACCGTGGGAAAAACTGTTTTTT.

Details on this clone: Different DNA sequences within this sample yield the same CDR3. This chain links TRBV28 with TRBJ2-7; weak D call: TRBD1 (5 bases). The CDR3 spans 14 residues. Trimming took 5 bases from V and 5 from J, leaving 16 bases between them. In germline, CDR1 is MDHEN, CDR2 SYDVKM. The DNA of the CDR3 is TGTGCCAGCAGTACAGGACGTTTAGGTAACGAGCAGTACTTC. Protein: CASSTGRLGNEQYF.

The gene calls are TRBV5-6 and TRBJ1-6; D is possibly TRBD1 (6 bases). The germline gives CDR1 SGHDT, CDR2 YYEEEE. There are 15 residues in the CDR3. V lost 4 bases and J lost 8, with 16 bases in between. CDR3 in DNA: TGTGCCAGCAGCCGGCGAGGGGGAGGGGATTCACCCCTCCACTTT. This sequence encodes CASSRRGGGDSPLHF.

V and J are TRBV18 and TRBJ2-5; tentatively, D is TRBD2 (5 bases). CDR1 and CDR2 from the germline V gene are KGHSH and LQKENI. V was clipped by 3 bases and J by 2 bases, with 13 bases between them. The CDR3 has 15 amino acids. The CDR3 DNA reads as TGTGCCAGCTCACCGCCCCGCGGGCTGCAAGAGACCCAGTACTTC. It translates to CASSPPRGLQETQYF.

This clone was detected once. This rearrangement joins TRBV11-2 to TRBJ2-1; no clear D gene. CDR1 is SGHAT, CDR2 FQNNGV, per germline. The CDR3 contains 13 residues. Between the trimmed V and J ends, which lost 3 bases and 8 bases, there was a span of 11 bases. The CDR3 nucleotides read TGTGCCAGCAGCTTTTTGGCTGAGGATGAGCAGTTCTTC. Translation gives CASSFLAEDEQFF.

This clone was seen just once. J is TRBJ1-2 and V is TRBV27; 9 nucleotides match TRBD1. The germline CDR1 and CDR2 sequences are MNHEY and SMNVEV (reference sequence). The CDR3 length is 15 residues. J was trimmed by 4 bases and V by 5 bases; bases with no gene match: 8. The CDR3 DNA sequence: TGTGCCAGCAGTCCCACAGGGGGCGTAGGCTATGGCTACACCTTC. This translates into CASSPTGGVGYGYTF.

This clone was observed a few times. V gene TRBV15 combines with J gene TRBJ2-3; D gene uncertain. V was pared by 0 bases and J by 2 bases, with 3 bases between. CDR3 length equals 13 residues. Germline loops: CDR1 LNHNV, CDR2 YYDKDF (reference sequence). CDR3 DNA sequence: TGTGCCACCAGCAGAGATATCACAGATACGCAGTATTTT. Translating gives CATSRDITDTQYF.

V is TRBV18 and J is TRBJ1-2; maybe TRBD1 (6 bases). Trimming removed 6 bases at V and 8 bases at J, with 19 bases between. The germline gives CDR1 KGHSH, CDR2 LQKENI. The CDR3 is 14 amino acids. The CDR3 DNA reads as TGTGCCAGCTCGGCCTGGAAGGGGGTCGTAGGCTACACCTTC. Encoded protein: CASSAWKGVVGYTF.

This chain joins TRBV19 and TRBJ2-5; D remains ambiguous. The CDR3 runs to 11 residues. The V and J ends lost 8 bases and 6 bases respectively, with 10 bases between them. CDR1 is LNHDA and CDR2 is SQIVND in the germline V gene (reference sequence). The CDR3 DNA follows: TGTGCCAGTTACACCCCGCAGACCCAGTACTTC. It codes for CASYTPQTQYF.

This sequence joins TRBV29-1 and TRBJ1-3, with D possibly matching TRBD1 (5 bases). Trimming took off 5 bases at V and 3 bases at J, with 11 bases between the two ends. CDR3 size: 13 residues. Germline-derived CDR1 and CDR2 are SQVTM and ANQGSEA. The CDR3 sequence is CSVWGGDGNTIYF. CDR3 nucleotide sequence: TGCAGCGTTTGGGGAGGGGATGGAAACACCATATATTTT.

The V call is TRBV28, the J call TRBJ1-2; 8 bases line up with TRBD1. V lost 6 bases and J lost 4; bases outside the gene matches: 10. From germline, CDR1 is MDHEN and CDR2 SYDVKM. The CDR3 covers 15 residues. The DNA for the CDR3 is TGTGCCAGCAGAAGACAGGGGCCGCCCATCTATGGCTACACCTTC. This translates into CASRRQGPPIYGYTF.

This sequence joins TRBV4-3 and TRBJ1-5; 7 bases match TRBD1. The V and J ends lost 4 bases and 5 bases, in that order; junction bases with no gene match: 8. CDR1 is LGHNA, CDR2 YSLEER, per germline. CDR3 size: 15 residues. As DNA, the CDR3 is TGCGCCAGCAGCCGATCCGGAGGGGGCGATCAGCCCCAGCATTTT. This codes for CASSRSGGGDQPQHF.

The chain uses TRBV7-2 and TRBJ2-1; D gene uncertain. The CDR3 loop spans 16 amino acids. Germline CDR1 reads SGHTA; CDR2 reads FQGNSA. The ends were cut back, 2 bases at V and 0 bases at J, with 11 bases in the middle. In DNA form, the CDR3 reads TGTGCCAGCAGCTTATCGCAGGCCAGCTCCTACAATGAGCAGTTCTTC. Translated, it gives CASSLSQASSYNEQFF.

This clone was picked up a small number of times. V usage is TRBV25-1 and J usage is TRBJ2-1, with TRBD2 identical over 7 bases. Germline V CDR1 and CDR2: MGHDK, SYGVNS. V lost 5 bases and J lost 3; bases outside the gene matches: 4. The length of the CDR3 is 14 residues. The CDR3: CASSLAGNYNEQFF. CDR3 nucleotide sequence: TGTGCCAGCAGTTTAGCGGGTAACTACAATGAGCAGTTCTTC.

This chain connects TRBV5-1 to TRBJ1-2, with 9 bases identical to TRBD1. The CDR3 has 17 amino acids. Trimming cost V 2 bases and J 6 bases; bases outside gene matches: 14. Germline V gene data show CDR1 as SGHRS and CDR2 as YFSETQ. The CDR3 loop reads CASSFLGQGQGVNGYTF. As DNA, the CDR3 is TGCGCCAGCAGCTTCCTAGGCCAGGGACAGGGTGTTAATGGCTACACCTTC.

J is TRBJ2-1 and V is TRBV7-3; 9 bases are a match to TRBD2. Germline V CDR1 and CDR2: SGHTA, FQGTGA. J gave up 1 base and V 4 bases, and 5 bases lay outside the gene matches. CDR3 length equals 16 residues. The CDR3 sequence: CASSSTTSGSYNEQFF. The CDR3 DNA reads TGTGCCAGCAGCTCAACGACTAGCGGATCCTACAATGAGCAGTTCTTC. Based on the CDR3 plus reference TRBV7-3 and TRBJ2-1, the full variable domain is GAGVSQTPSNKVTEKGKYVELRCDPISGHTALYWYRQSLGQGPEFLIYFQGTGAADDSGLPNDRFFAVRPEGSVSTLKIQRTERGDSAVYLCASSSTTSGSYNEQFFGPGTRLTVL.

The chain has TRBV6-2 or TRBV6-3 and TRBJ2-1; weak D call: TRBD1 (6 bases). V was shortened by 2 bases and J by 0 bases, with 17 bases between the two germline ends. Germline lookup yields CDR1 MNHEY and CDR2 SVGEGT. CDR3 length equals 18 residues. The CDR3 DNA follows: TGTGCCAGCAGTTACAGCGCAGGGGACCCAAGCTCCTACAATGAGCAGTTCTTC. Amino acids: CASSYSAGDPSSYNEQFF.

CDR3 sequence: CAISSDRYYQPQHF. CDR3 DNA sequence: TGTGCCATCAGTTCCGACAGGTACTATCAGCCCCAGCATTTT. The rearrangement uses TRBV10-3 and TRBJ1-5, with a weak D call TRBD1 (6 bases). The CDR3 sequence is 14 residues long. V was cut by 5 bases and J by 5 bases, with 13 bases left in between. CDR1 ENHRY and CDR2 SYGVKD come from the germline V gene.

This clone was observed a few times. The rearrangement links TRBV11-2 to TRBJ2-7, with 9 bases matching TRBD1. The germline V gene encodes CDR1 SGHAT and CDR2 FQNNGV. With 6 bases clipped from V and 1 base from J, the junction kept 10 bases outside the gene matches. CDR3 size: 16 residues. CDR3 loop: CASRFSGTGSSYEQYF. The DNA for the CDR3 is TGTGCCAGCAGATTTTCCGGGACAGGGAGTTCCTACGAGCAGTACTTC.

In regard to this clone: This sample includes further DNA sequences coding for the same CDR3. The J gene is TRBJ1-4, the V gene TRBV5-1, with 9 bases aligning to TRBD1. Germline V lookup: CDR1 SGHRS, CDR2 YFSETQ. The CDR3 has 15 residues. J was trimmed by 8 bases and V by 0 bases; bases with no gene match: 5. CDR3 amino acids: CASSLEGTGNEKLFF. CDR3 in DNA: TGCGCCAGCAGCTTGGAGGGGACAGGGAACGAAAAACTGTTTTTT.

The chain couples TRBV5-1 to TRBJ2-3; D may be TRBD2 (5 bases). V was clipped by 0 bases and J by 11 bases, with 13 bases between them. Germline loops: CDR1 SGHRS, CDR2 YFSETQ. The CDR3 length is 13 residues. The CDR3 here is CASSLGPSGEQYF. The CDR3, as DNA: TGCGCCAGCAGCTTGGGTCCCAGCGGCGAGCAGTATTTT.

This chain connects TRBV5-6 to TRBJ2-5, with TRBD1 matching over 8 bases. Germline CDR1 is SGHDT and CDR2 is YYEEEE. With 1 base clipped from V and 3 bases from J, the junction kept 14 bases outside the gene matches. This CDR3 has 18 residues. The CDR3 here is CASSLLFRTGSEEETQYF. The CDR3 nucleotides read TGTGCCAGCAGCTTGTTATTTAGGACAGGGTCTGAAGAAGAGACCCAGTACTTC.